This record covers a single T cell receptor (beta chain). The antigen is unknown. Germline V gene data show CDR1 as MNHEY and CDR2 as SMNVEV (reference sequence). The CDR3 is 15 residues long. Trimming stripped 7 bases from V and 2 bases from J, with 17 bases between. These data are taken from a study of cytomegalovirus exposure and HLA in healthy donors. Study-level information: Membership in the Caucasian-associated ancestry cluster was found for 81% of around 380 genotyped donors. Study results and caveats: Some V segments could not be told apart, so they were left out, TRBV6-2 and TRBV6-3 among them. According to the study, roughly 180 TCR beta chains were cytomegalovirus-associated.

This PCR relied on a set of 60 Vbeta primers and 13 Jbeta primers. Sequenced by immunoSEQ multiplex PCR; TCRdb stores in-frame clones only, minus some. The data show about 89,000 clones, approximately 89% seen once. Sequencing was carried out using PBMCs. This clonotype originated in a man younger than 40 in good health and CMV-seropositive. The V and J genes are TRBV27 and TRBJ1-2; TRBD1 is a possible D gene (6 bases). This chain's CDR3 is CASMNWGQPNYGYTF. CDR3 coding DNA: TGTGCCAGCATGAATTGGGGGCAGCCGAACTATGGCTACACCTTC.